Listed below are T cell receptor beta chains from one sample, sequenced in a study of cytomegalovirus exposure and HLA in healthy donors. Assay: immunoSEQ multiplex PCR; the TCRdb copy retains only in-frame clones and omits some. This table has 100,000 or so clones, around 75% appearing once. Material for sequencing was PBMCs. The receptor set was obtained from a man aged 25 to 40 in good health and CMV-seronegative. Each CDR3 is given with its conserved first and last residue. Each record gives: D gene, J gene, V gene, clone size, CDR3 DNA, CDR3 protein. D genes are given only for firm matches. Size is stated for part of the rows, as once, few or many counts, or as a class when the clone is expanded.

D gene: -; J gene: TRBJ1-5; V gene: TRBV6-5; clone size: -; CDR3 DNA: TGTGCCAGCCGCCCCCGGAGACAGAGGAGTCAGCCCCAGCATTTT; CDR3 protein: CASRPRRQRSQPQHF
D gene: TRBD1; J gene: TRBJ2-3; V gene: TRBV7-2; clone size: -; CDR3 DNA: TGTGCCAGCAGCTCCCCGGGACAGGGGTACGATACGCAGTATTTT; CDR3 protein: CASSSPGQGYDTQYF
D gene: -; J gene: TRBJ1-2; V gene: TRBV25-1; clone size: few; CDR3 DNA: TGTGCCAGCAGTGATCGAGGGCCTCACACCTTC; CDR3 protein: CASSDRGPHTF
D gene: TRBD2; J gene: TRBJ2-3; V gene: TRBV7-7; clone size: -; CDR3 DNA: TGTGCCAGCAGCCCCGGACTAGCGCCAGATACGCAGTATTTT; CDR3 protein: CASSPGLAPDTQYF
D gene: -; J gene: TRBJ2-5; V gene: TRBV12-5; clone size: -; CDR3 DNA: TGTGCTAGTGAATCTAGCAACCAAGAGACCCAGTACTTC; CDR3 protein: CASESSNQETQYF
D gene: -; J gene: TRBJ2-7; V gene: TRBV5-1; clone size: -; CDR3 DNA: TGCGCCAGCAGCTTGGAAGGGGCCGATTACGAGCAGTACTTC; CDR3 protein: CASSLEGADYEQYF
D gene: TRBD1; J gene: TRBJ1-4; V gene: TRBV7-8; clone size: -; CDR3 DNA: TGTGCCAGCAGCTTACCCAGGACAGGGAATGAAAAACTGTTTTTT; CDR3 protein: CASSLPRTGNEKLFF
D gene: -; J gene: TRBJ1-5; V gene: TRBV10-2; clone size: -; CDR3 DNA: TGCGCCAGCAGTGAGGGGCGAGCTCAGCCCCAGCATTTT; CDR3 protein: CASSEGRAQPQHF
D gene: -; J gene: TRBJ1-5; V gene: TRBV21-1; clone size: -; CDR3 DNA: TGTGCCAGCAGTCAAGCAAACCTCGAGGGGGCGGAGGGCAATCAGCCCCAGCATTTT; CDR3 protein: CASSQANLEGAEGNQPQHF
D gene: -; J gene: TRBJ2-7; V gene: TRBV6-5; clone size: -; CDR3 DNA: TGTGCCAGCAGTTCTCCGACAGTCTACGAGCAGTACTTC; CDR3 protein: CASSSPTVYEQYF
D gene: -; J gene: TRBJ1-1; V gene: TRBV23-1; clone size: once; CDR3 DNA: TGCGCCAGCAGTCAAAAGAACAGGGTCGCTGGAGCTTTCTTT; CDR3 protein: CASSQKNRVAGAFF
D gene: TRBD1; J gene: TRBJ1-4; V gene: TRBV27; clone size: -; CDR3 DNA: TGTGCCAGCAGTCCTTGGACAGGGGGCGATGAAAAACTGTTTTTT; CDR3 protein: CASSPWTGGDEKLFF
D gene: -; J gene: TRBJ2-2; V gene: TRBV7-2; clone size: -; CDR3 DNA: TGTGCCAGCAGCTTAGCGCAGGTGGGCGGGGAGCTGTTTTTT; CDR3 protein: CASSLAQVGGELFF
D gene: -; J gene: TRBJ1-2; V gene: TRBV6-1; clone size: once; CDR3 DNA: TGTGCCAGCAGTGAGAATGGGGCGGGACTCTATGGCTACACCTTC; CDR3 protein: CASSENGAGLYGYTF
D gene: TRBD1; J gene: TRBJ1-3; V gene: TRBV9; clone size: -; CDR3 DNA: TGTGCCAGCAGCGCAGCCGGGACAGGGAGTTCAGGAGGAAACACCATATATTTT; CDR3 protein: CASSAAGTGSSGGNTIYF
D gene: -; J gene: TRBJ1-1; V gene: TRBV18; clone size: once; CDR3 DNA: TGTGCCAGCTCACCACCGTCGCAGGGAAAAGCTGAAGCTTTCTTT; CDR3 protein: CASSPPSQGKAEAFF
D gene: -; J gene: TRBJ1-4; V gene: TRBV5-6; clone size: -; CDR3 DNA: TGTGCCAGCAGCTTGCAGAATTTTAATGAAAAACTGTTTTTT; CDR3 protein: CASSLQNFNEKLFF
D gene: TRBD1; J gene: TRBJ2-7; V gene: TRBV5-1; clone size: -; CDR3 DNA: TGCGCCAGCCGGCCGGGACAGGGGGACGAGCAGTACTTC; CDR3 protein: CASRPGQGDEQYF
D gene: -; J gene: TRBJ2-1; V gene: TRBV4-1; clone size: -; CDR3 DNA: TGCGCCAGCAGCCCGCGGACGTCCCCCGGGAACAATGAGCAGTTCTTC; CDR3 protein: CASSPRTSPGNNEQFF
D gene: -; J gene: TRBJ1-1; V gene: TRBV7-2; clone size: -; CDR3 DNA: TGTGCCAGCAGCTTAAGCCAGGGCACTGAAGCTTTCTTT; CDR3 protein: CASSLSQGTEAFF
D gene: -; J gene: TRBJ2-7; V gene: TRBV6-5; clone size: -; CDR3 DNA: TGTGCCAGCAGCTACTCGGGTCAGGAGGGCCTATACGAGCAGTACTTC; CDR3 protein: CASSYSGQEGLYEQYF
D gene: -; J gene: TRBJ2-3; V gene: TRBV5-1; clone size: -; CDR3 DNA: TGCGCCAGCAGCCCGGACTGGGCCACAGATACGCAGTATTTT; CDR3 protein: CASSPDWATDTQYF
D gene: -; J gene: TRBJ1-6; V gene: TRBV28; clone size: -; CDR3 DNA: TGTGCCAGCATTGCAGGGGATAATTCACCCCTCCACTTT; CDR3 protein: CASIAGDNSPLHF
D gene: TRBD1; J gene: TRBJ1-2; V gene: TRBV2; clone size: -; CDR3 DNA: TGTGCCAGCAGGGAGGACAGGGCCTTTGGCTATGGCTACACCTTC; CDR3 protein: CASREDRAFGYGYTF
D gene: -; J gene: TRBJ2-3; V gene: TRBV19; clone size: -; CDR3 DNA: TGTGCCAGTAGTCCCAGGGAGGCAGATACGCAGTATTTT; CDR3 protein: CASSPREADTQYF
D gene: TRBD1; J gene: TRBJ1-3; V gene: TRBV30; clone size: -; CDR3 DNA: TGTGCCTGGAGTGCAACCCGGACAGGGAAGATTGGAAACACCATATATTTT; CDR3 protein: CAWSATRTGKIGNTIYF
D gene: TRBD2; J gene: TRBJ2-3; V gene: TRBV27; clone size: -; CDR3 DNA: TGTGCCAGCGGGCTAGCGGGAGCGGTAGATACGCAGTATTTT; CDR3 protein: CASGLAGAVDTQYF
D gene: TRBD1; J gene: TRBJ2-7; V gene: TRBV4-3; clone size: -; CDR3 DNA: TGCGCCAGCAGCTCCGGACAGGGCAACTACGAGCAGTACTTC; CDR3 protein: CASSSGQGNYEQYF
D gene: TRBD2; J gene: TRBJ2-1; V gene: TRBV13; clone size: -; CDR3 DNA: TGTGCCAGCAACAATCTAGCGGGAGGGTCCTACAATGAGCAGTTCTTC; CDR3 protein: CASNNLAGGSYNEQFF
D gene: TRBD1; J gene: TRBJ1-4; V gene: TRBV9; clone size: -; CDR3 DNA: TGTGCCAGCAGCGGAGACAGGGGATGGCGTGAAAAACTGTTTTTT; CDR3 protein: CASSGDRGWREKLFF
D gene: TRBD2; J gene: TRBJ2-7; V gene: TRBV10-3; clone size: few; CDR3 DNA: TGTGCCATCAGTCAGACTAGCGGAAAGACCTACGAGCAGTACTTC; CDR3 protein: CAISQTSGKTYEQYF
D gene: TRBD1; J gene: TRBJ1-2; V gene: TRBV9; clone size: few; CDR3 DNA: TGTGCCAGCAGCGTCCGTGACAGGGAAACCTATGGCTACACCTTC; CDR3 protein: CASSVRDRETYGYTF